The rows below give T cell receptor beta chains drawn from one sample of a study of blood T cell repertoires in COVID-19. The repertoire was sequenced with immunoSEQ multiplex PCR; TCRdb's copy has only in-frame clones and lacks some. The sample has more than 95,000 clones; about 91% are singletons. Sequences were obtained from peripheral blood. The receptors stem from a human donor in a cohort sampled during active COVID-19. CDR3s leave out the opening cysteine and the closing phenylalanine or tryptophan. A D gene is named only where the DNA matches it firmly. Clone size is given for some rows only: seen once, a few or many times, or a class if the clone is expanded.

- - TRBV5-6 ASSLGGHYGYT
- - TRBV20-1 SASLTEPTNEKLF
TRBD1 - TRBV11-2 ASSYRGPNQPQH
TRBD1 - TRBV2 ASRGRTGAQPQH
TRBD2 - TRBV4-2 ASSLGTSGRSETQY
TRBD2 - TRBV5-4 ASSRTSGRDNEQF
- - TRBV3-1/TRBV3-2 ASSQEGRRTEAF
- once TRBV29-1 SVHHRVDDGYT
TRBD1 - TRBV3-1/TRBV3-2 ASSRDRDRGLDEQF
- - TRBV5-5 ASCDPGGLYEQY
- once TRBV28 ASSLYGRSYNEQF
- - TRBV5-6 ASSFTDTDTQY
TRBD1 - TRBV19 ASSPSGTGVGGYT
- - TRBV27 ASSLNRATEAF
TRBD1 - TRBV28 ASSPGGYMNTEAF
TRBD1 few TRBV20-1 SADRDRAFA
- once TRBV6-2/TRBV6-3 ASSRTESYNEQF
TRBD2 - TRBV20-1 SASPGREGSEQF
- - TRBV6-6 ASSSTEYEQY
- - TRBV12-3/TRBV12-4 ASSLVTGFEQF
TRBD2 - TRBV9 ASSVTRLAGGTGELF
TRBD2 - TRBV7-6 ASSLAQRGGRETQY
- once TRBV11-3 ASSLGRTPGGELF
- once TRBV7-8 ASGQDRKSQETQY
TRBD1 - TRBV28 ASSSNRGLYGYT
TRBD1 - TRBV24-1 ATRGTGGHNEQF
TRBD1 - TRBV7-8 ASSLAARQTGAPSQPQH
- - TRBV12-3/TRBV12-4 ASSFTGTYEQY
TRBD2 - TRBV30 AWSWGGVETQY
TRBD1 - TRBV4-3 ASSLMGTGGNEKLF
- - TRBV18 ASPKTRGANTGELF
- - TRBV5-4 ASSPPETQSTDTQY
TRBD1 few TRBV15 ATSRDQTGSWQPQH